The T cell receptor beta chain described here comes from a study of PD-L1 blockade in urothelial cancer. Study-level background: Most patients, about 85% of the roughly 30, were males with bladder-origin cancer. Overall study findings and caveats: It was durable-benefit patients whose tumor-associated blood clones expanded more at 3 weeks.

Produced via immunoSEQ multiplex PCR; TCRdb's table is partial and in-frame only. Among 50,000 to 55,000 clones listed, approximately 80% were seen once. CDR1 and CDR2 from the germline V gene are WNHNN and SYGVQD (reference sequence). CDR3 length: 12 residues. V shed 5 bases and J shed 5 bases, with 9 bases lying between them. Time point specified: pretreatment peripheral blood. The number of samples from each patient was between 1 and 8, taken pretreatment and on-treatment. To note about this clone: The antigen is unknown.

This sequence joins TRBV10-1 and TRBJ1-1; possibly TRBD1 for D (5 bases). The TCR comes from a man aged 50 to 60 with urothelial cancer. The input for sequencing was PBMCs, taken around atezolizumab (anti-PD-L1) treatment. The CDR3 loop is CASSPGLTEAFF. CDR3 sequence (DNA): TGCGCCAGCAGTCCAGGGCTGACTGAAGCTTTCTTT.